This T cell receptor beta chain came from a study of blood T cell repertoires in COVID-19 (dated by TCRdb to the early 2020s). At the level of the whole study: Collaborator samples came from the United States, Italy and Spain and covered acute and convalescent phases of COVID-19. Nearly every sample came with metadata listing a de-identified subject ID, COVID-19 status, age in years and sex. Samples were obtained from the ongoing ImmuneRACE study (first 160 participants) and from approximately 1,200 subjects provided by 6 global collaborators. Where available, HLA class I and class II types were obtained from metadata supplied by the sample provider rather than from assay-based typing. Deeply sampled blood TCRbeta repertoires from subjects exposed to, actively infected with, or recovered from COVID-19 were included in the dataset. A freely available public database, intended as a resource for researchers studying the immune response to SARS-CoV-2, is where the repertoires were released. The prospective study material was composed of cDNA or gDNA derived from T cells, B-cell-depleted T cells, or PBMCs.

TCRbeta CDR3 regions were amplified from genomic DNA using the immunoSEQ Assay, a bias-controlled multiplex PCR. From the authors' description of their analysis: Within the assay, amplification of reference gene primers was used to estimate how many nucleated cells each sample contained. To quantify the absolute abundance of each unique TCRbeta CDR3 rearrangement, sequence reads were collapsed and filtered. Productive Simpson clonality was computed per sample as the square root of Simpson's diversity index over productive rearrangements. This is the immuneACCESS table as TCRdb keeps it, with only in-frame sequences that have V and J called. A part of the clones is gone; compared with another copy, unresolved V genes explain less than half, and the rest is unexplained. V and J calls plus clone size are reproduced from that table; the DNA served to infer D and trimming. The sample yields roughly 230,000 clones; around 88% were counted once. The top ten hold about 9% of the sample.

A word on this clone: Its binding antigen is unknown. There are no base qualities to consult, and no much larger clone falls within one base.

The CDR3 has 15 amino acids, counting the end cysteine and phenylalanine. Of the read, only the CDR3 DNA is kept; its 45 bases are in frame from base 1. The germline V gene encodes CDR1 MNHEY and CDR2 SVGAGI. V loses 6 bases, J loses 2 bases, and the germline ends lie 13 bases apart. General study outcomes and caveats: The quantity of clinical and demographic metadata differed by source and by participant and was supplied without curation.

Whole blood was collected in K2EDTA tubes by collaborating institutions according to the institutions' own protocols. For TCRbeta analysis, collaborators shipped samples in one of three forms: frozen whole blood, isolated PBMCs, or DNA extracted from either of those sample types. The source of this sequence is a man aged 40-55 years with active or convalescent COVID-19. The V and J segments used are TRBV6-5 and TRBJ2-2; the D gene is perhaps TRBD1, from 6 matching bases. What was sequenced was peripheral blood. The CDR3 loop reads CASRLLDRNTGELFF. The nucleotide sequence is given as TGTGCCAGCAGATTATTGGACAGAAACACCGGGGAGCTGTTTTTT.